Below are 9 T cell receptor beta chains sequenced from a single sample in a study of cytomegalovirus exposure and HLA in healthy donors. Primers for the PCR totalled 60 Vbeta and 13 Jbeta. The protocol was immunoSEQ multiplex PCR, while the TCRdb copy is restricted to in-frame clones and leaves out a portion. This table has 180,000 or so clones, over 60% appearing once. The sequenced sample was PBMCs. The receptors stem from a man in his fifties or sixties in good health and CMV-seropositive.

CDR3 in DNA: TGCGCCAGCAGCCGGGAGATGAACACTGAAGCTTTCTTT. As protein: CASSREMNTEAFF. The chain employs TRBV5-1 and TRBJ1-1, with D hard to call. CDR1 and CDR2 from the germline V gene are SGHRS and YFSETQ. The CDR3 sequence is 13 residues long. Trimming cost V 4 bases and J 0 bases, with 7 bases left between them. The full variable domain, in which reference TRBV5-1 and TRBJ1-1 provide the parts outside the CDR3, is KAGVTQTPRYLIKTRGQQVTLSCSPISGHRSVSWYQQTPGQGLQFLFEYFSETQRNKGNFPGRFSGRQFSNSRSEMNVSTLELGDSALYLCASSREMNTEAFFGQGTRLTVV.

This clone was counted a few times. The gene calls are TRBV19 and TRBJ1-5, with D hard to call. Germline CDR1 is LNHDA and CDR2 is SQIVND (reference sequence). Trimming left V 7 bases short and J 0 bases short, with 25 bases between. This CDR3 region has 19 residues. CDR3 DNA sequence: TGTGCCAGTACCGACATCATTAGGACGGCACTAGATAGCAATCAGCCCCAGCATTTT. Translating gives CASTDIIRTALDSNQPQHF.

Comments on this clone: Distinct nucleotide sequences in the sample also encode this CDR3. The rearrangement uses TRBV11-3 and TRBJ2-3, with no clear D. V lost 1 base and J 1 base, leaving 6 bases between the germline ends. Germline V gene lookup returns CDR1 SGHNT and CDR2 YENEEA. The CDR3 consists of 14 residues. The CDR3 is CASSLGQGTDTQYF. CDR3 bases: TGTGCCAGCAGCTTAGGTCAGGGCACAGATACGCAGTATTTT.

By sample share, this clone is medium-sized (0.01 to 0.1%). The gene calls are TRBV4-3 and TRBJ1-1; the D is unclear. Germline values: CDR1 LGHNA, CDR2 YSLEER. The CDR3 runs to 15 residues. V was trimmed by 0 bases and J by 3 bases, leaving 11 bases between them. In DNA, the CDR3 is TGCGCCAGCAGCCAAGATTTAAGCCGCGACACTGAAGCTTTCTTT. The encoded protein is CASSQDLSRDTEAFF.

The chain links TRBV29-1 to TRBJ2-5, with 7 bases identical to TRBD1. Trimming took 6 bases from V and 4 from J; bases not matched to a gene: 11. This CDR3 spans 14 amino acids. Germline lookup yields CDR1 SQVTM and CDR2 ANQGSEA. The CDR3 loop reads CSVRQGLFSETQYF. The CDR3 DNA is TGCAGCGTCCGACAGGGCCTATTTTCAGAGACCCAGTACTTC.

CDR3 amino acids: CASSVLRGQETQYF. For the CDR3, the DNA is TGTGCCAGCAGTGTTTTAAGGGGGCAAGAGACCCAGTACTTC. The rearrangement uses TRBV2 and TRBJ2-5, with D tentatively TRBD1 (6 bases). The CDR3 spans 14 residues. Germline V gene lookup returns CDR1 SNHLY and CDR2 FYNNEI. V lost 4 bases to trimming and J lost 2 bases, with 11 bases between them.

There are a few counts of this clone. This chain links TRBV6-4 with TRBJ1-1, with 8 nucleotides matching TRBD1. From germline, CDR1 is MRHNA and CDR2 SNTAGT. Losses at the gene ends were 6 bases for V and 0 bases for J; bases not matched to a gene: 6. CDR3 size: 15 residues. CDR3 in amino acids: CASRAKQGVNTEAFF. For the CDR3, the DNA is TGTGCCAGCAGAGCAAAACAGGGGGTGAACACTGAAGCTTTCTTT.

The chain combines TRBV11-2 with TRBJ1-1; the D is unclear. V was trimmed by 5 bases and J by 0 bases, leaving 13 bases between them. Germline V CDR1 and CDR2: SGHAT, FQNNGV. This CDR3 spans 15 amino acids. The CDR3 spells CASSPPRRMNTEAFF. The CDR3 nucleotides are TGTGCCAGCAGCCCTCCCCGGCGGATGAACACTGAAGCTTTCTTT. Filled out from reference TRBV11-2 and TRBJ1-1, the complete variable domain reads EAGVAQSPRYKIIEKRQSVAFWCNPISGHATLYWYQQILGQGPKLLIQFQNNGVVDDSQLPKDRFSAERLKGVDSTLKIQPAKLEDSAVYLCASSPPRRMNTEAFFGQGTRLTVV.

The sample holds one count of this clone. The rearrangement joins TRBV15 to TRBJ2-3; weak D call: TRBD2 (5 bases). Germline V gives CDR1 LNHNV, CDR2 YYDKDF (reference sequence). Between the trimmed V and J ends, which lost 8 bases and 2 bases, there was a span of 14 bases. This CDR3 has 14 amino acids. CDR3 bases: TGTGCCACCTCTTGGACTGAAATCACAGATACGCAGTATTTT. This codes for CATSWTEITDTQYF.